These 10 T cell receptor beta chains originate from one sample sequenced in a study of blood T cell repertoires in COVID-19. Measured with immunoSEQ multiplex PCR; TCRdb has only the in-frame clones, and not every one. The table includes over 450,000 clones, approximately 89% detected once. The sequenced material came from peripheral blood. The receptors derive from a man between 18 and 35 years old with COVID-19, enrolled during active disease.

The chain links TRBV6-5 to TRBJ2-7; TRBD2 aligns across 8 bases. The V gene end was trimmed by 0 bases and the J gene end by 0 bases; junction bases not matched to a gene: 1. The CDR3 has 15 amino acids. From germline, CDR1 is MNHEY and CDR2 SVGAGI. The CDR3 DNA sequence: TGTGCCAGCAGTTACTCACTAGCGGACTCCTACGAGCAGTACTTC. It encodes CASSYSLADSYEQYF.

V gene TRBV15 combines with J gene TRBJ2-6; weak D call: TRBD2 (5 bases). The V end was cut by 0 bases, the J end by 0 bases, with 9 bases between. Germline CDR1 is LNHNV and CDR2 is YYDKDF (reference sequence). The CDR3 totals 17 residues. In DNA, the CDR3 is TGTGCCACCAGCAGAGACAGCGGCGACTCTGGGGCCAACGTCCTGACTTTC. It is translated as CATSRDSGDSGANVLTF. Looking up the rest from reference TRBV15 and TRBJ2-6 gives the full variable domain: DAMVIQNPRYQVTQFGKPVTLSCSQTLNHNVMYWYQQKSSQAPKLLFHYYDKDFNNEADTPDNFQSRRPNTSFCFLDIRSPGLGDTAMYLCATSRDSGDSGANVLTFGAGSRLTVL.

The chain joins TRBV27 to TRBJ1-6; 8 positions match TRBD1. Germline V gives CDR1 MNHEY, CDR2 SMNVEV (reference sequence). V lost 4 bases, J lost 10 bases, and 12 bases stayed unmatched. CDR3 length: 16 residues. CDR3 sequence: CASSSRFRGQRSPLHF. The CDR3 region has the DNA TGTGCCAGCAGTTCACGGTTCAGGGGGCAACGATCACCCCTCCACTTT.

This chain connects TRBV27 to TRBJ1-4; D uncertain. The CDR3 loop spans 14 amino acids. V lost 5 bases and J 4 bases, leaving 11 bases between the germline ends. Germline values: CDR1 MNHEY, CDR2 SMNVEV (reference sequence). The CDR3 nucleotides are TGTGCCAGCAGTAGACCGGGAAATAATGAAAAACTGTTTTTT. Translation gives CASSRPGNNEKLFF.

Notes on this clone: This sample also contains other DNA sequences that code for the same CDR3. The chain couples TRBV5-1 to TRBJ1-1; 7 nucleotides match TRBD1. Trimming at V came to 2 bases and at J to 3 bases, leaving 4 bases not matched to a gene. This CDR3 region has 14 residues. Germline CDR1 SGHRS, CDR2 YFSETQ. This chain's CDR3 is CASSLGDRDTEAFF. In DNA form, the CDR3 reads TGCGCCAGCAGCTTAGGGGACAGAGACACTGAAGCTTTCTTT.

This chain links TRBV25-1 with TRBJ2-5, with 7 bases aligning to TRBD1. This CDR3 has 14 residues. Germline loops: CDR1 MGHDK, CDR2 SYGVNS. V dropped 4 bases and J dropped 1; count of bases not matched to a gene: 3. CDR3 nucleotides: TGTGCCAGCAGTGGTAGACAGGGCCAAGAGACCCAGTACTTC. This translates into CASSGRQGQETQYF.

This sequence joins TRBV6-6 and TRBJ1-4; no clear D. This CDR3 has 12 residues. Germline V gives CDR1 MNHNY, CDR2 SVGAGI (reference sequence). Trimming shortened V by 7 bases and J by 3 bases, and 6 bases separated the two germline ends. The chain's CDR3 is CASNSANEKLFF. CDR3 sequence (DNA): TGTGCCAGCAATTCAGCTAATGAAAAACTGTTTTTT.

This clone was picked up one time. The V and J genes are TRBV5-1 and TRBJ2-1; 8 bases map to TRBD2. The CDR3 length is 15 residues. The V gene end was trimmed by 4 bases and the J gene end by 9 bases; junction bases not matched to a gene: 12. Germline loops: CDR1 SGHRS, CDR2 YFSETQ. CDR3: CASSPVAGGQAEQFF. The DNA of the CDR3 is TGCGCCAGCAGCCCGGTCGCGGGAGGACAAGCTGAGCAGTTCTTC.

The V and J genes are TRBV11-2 and TRBJ2-1; TRBD2 agrees at 9 bases. The J segment lost 8 bases and the V segment lost 1 base, leaving 6 bases of the junction unmatched. Looked up from germline, CDR1 is SGHAT and CDR2 is FQNNGV. The CDR3 consists of 15 residues. The CDR3 here is CASSLVLAGADEQFF. The CDR3 nucleotides are TGTGCCAGCAGCTTAGTATTAGCGGGAGCCGATGAGCAGTTCTTC.

The gene calls are TRBV30 and TRBJ2-1, with a possible D match to TRBD2 (6 bases). The CDR3 totals 14 residues. From germline, CDR1 is GTSNPN and CDR2 SVGIG (reference sequence). Trimming pared 2 bases from V and 8 bases from J, leaving 16 bases between. This CDR3 is CAWSPIGGNDEQFF. The CDR3 DNA sequence: TGTGCCTGGAGTCCCATTGGCGGGAACGATGAGCAGTTCTTC.